This T cell receptor beta chain was recorded in a study of T cells in Graves' hyperthyroidism and ophthalmopathy. Using RNA transcripts as the source, TCR beta CDR3 regions were amplified. An initial round of RT-PCR targeting the TCR CDR3 relied on the HTBI primer set. TCRdb analysed the multiplex PCR reads with MiXCR anew, one entry per CDR3 protein. The sample includes approximately 400,000 distinct CDR3 sequences, roughly 14% of them seen just once. Source material: blood. This TCR was recovered from a woman in her sixties with Graves' hyperthyroidism.

CDR3 in amino acids: CSARVSGASEKLFF. The CDR3 coding sequence is TGCAGTGCTAGAGTATCAGGGGCTTCTGAAAAACTGTTTTTT. V gene TRBV20-1 combines with J gene TRBJ1-4; a possible D gene is TRBD1 (6 bases). The CDR3 sequence is 14 residues long. Germline V lookup: CDR1 DFQATT, CDR2 SNEGSKA (reference sequence). Trimming pared 1 base from V and 7 bases from J, leaving 13 bases between.